This T cell receptor beta chain appears in the sequencing data of a study of cytomegalovirus exposure and HLA in healthy donors. Study-level information: An earlier analysis found some 100 million unique TCR beta sequences from about 190 million T cells. Within an early data release were about 90 million unique TCRs drawn from HLA-typed donors. General study points: Donor immune exposure was known only as CMV serostatus.

For this clone: Its antigen is not identified.

The PCR employed 60 Vbeta primers together with 13 Jbeta primers. The protocol was immunoSEQ multiplex PCR, while the TCRdb copy is restricted to in-frame clones and leaves out a portion. Its table lists 90,000 to 150,000 clones. V was trimmed by 7 bases and J by 6 bases, leaving 6 bases between them. Germline CDR1 and CDR2: SNHLY and FYNNEI. The length of the CDR3 is 11 residues. This clonotype was sampled from a man between 18 and 29 years old in good health and CMV-seronegative. The chain has TRBV2 and TRBJ2-2; D is ambiguous. Sequenced sample: PBMCs. DNA of the CDR3: TGTGCCAGCAAAATCTCCGGGGAGCTGTTTTTT. It codes for CASKISGELFF.